The clone carrying this T cell receptor (beta chain) was counted only a few times. What it binds is unknown. The data belong to a study of vaccination and CD4 T cells after COVID-19. The wider study: The cells in question were stimulated using overlapping spike peptides derived from SARS-CoV-2, HCoV-NL63, HCoV-OC43 and HCoV-229E. General study findings and limits: The great majority, 304 of 307 vaccine-specific clones, proved spike mono-reactive in convalescent patients. The study found median SARS-CoV-2-reactive clonotypes rising from 21 to 38, not significantly.

Sequencing of cultured CD4+ T cell DNA used the Oncomine TCR Beta short-read assay. Each CDR3 protein is one row after TCRdb ran MiXCR on the PCR reads. The sample carries some 9,300 distinct CDR3 sequences, around 70% recorded once. Regarding treatment: approximately nine-day PBMC culture with coronavirus spike peptide pools or control peptides (ViraFEST assay). Via ViraFEST, peptide pools expanded antigen-specific T cells before TCR sequencing. There are 18 residues in the CDR3. Germline CDR1 and CDR2: SGHTA and FQGNSA. The ends lost 2 bases at V and 2 bases at J; junction bases unmatched: 7. The chain links TRBV7-2 to TRBJ2-3, with 13 bases that match TRBD2. Sequencing was performed on CD4+ T cells from blood, cultured in vitro. This TCR was recovered from a human donor who had recovered from COVID-19. CDR3 DNA: TGTGCCAGCAGCTTAATCACGGGACTAGCGGGAAACACAGATACGCAGTATTTT. This translates into CASSLITGLAGNTDTQYF.